The 20 T cell receptor beta chains reported below all come from one sample, sequenced in a study of identical twins. TCRdb used MiXCR to reprocess the 5' RACE reads, holding one entry per CDR3 protein. The table includes some 1,700,000 distinct CDR3 sequences, under 35% detected once. Sequencing used cord blood. These receptors were taken from a newborn girl in good health.

This chain links TRBV20-1 with TRBJ2-3; D perhaps matches TRBD1 (6 bases). Trimming took 5 bases from V and 6 from J, leaving 15 bases between them. This CDR3 comprises 13 residues. Germline V gene data show CDR1 as DFQATT and CDR2 as SNEGSKA (reference sequence). CDR3 nucleotides: TGCAGTGCTCGGACAGCTTGGCTGGATACGCAGTATTTT. Protein product: CSARTAWLDTQYF.

This sequence joins TRBV7-2 and TRBJ2-7, with D tentatively TRBD2 (6 bases). Matching the DNA end better, TRBJ2-4 makes the J call doubtful. Germline V lookup: CDR1 SGHTA, CDR2 FQGNSA. There are 14 residues in the CDR3. The CDR3 sequence is CASSLRTGVNIQYF. CDR3 bases: TGTGCCAGCAGCTTAAGGACGGGAGTCAACATTCAGTACTTC.

This clonotype was found a few times. The chain recombines TRBV20-1 with TRBJ2-1; D may match TRBD1 or TRBD2 (5 bases each). Germline values: CDR1 DFQATT, CDR2 SNEGSKA (reference sequence). This CDR3 is 13 amino acids long. The V gene lost 6 bases and the J gene lost 10 bases, with 19 bases spanning the gap. The CDR3 reads CSALTGTTREQFF. The CDR3 DNA reads as TGCAGTGCCCTCACCGGGACCACCAGGGAGCAGTTCTTC.

This clonotype was found a few times. The rearrangement joins TRBV25-1 to TRBJ2-3, with 7 nucleotides matching TRBD1. The germline V gene has CDR1 MGHDK and CDR2 SYGVNS. Unmatched junction bases numbered 15, after V lost 6 bases and J lost 3 bases. The CDR3 loop spans 17 amino acids. Here the CDR3 reads CASSTESGQEDTDTQYF. As DNA, the CDR3 is TGTGCCAGCAGCACCGAAAGCGGACAGGAGGATACAGATACGCAGTATTTT.

This clonotype was seen a single time. The chain is built from TRBV20-1 and TRBJ1-2; 7 nucleotides align to TRBD1. The CDR3 contains 14 residues. With V trimmed by 1 base and J by 3 bases, 5 bases remained unmatched. CDR1 and CDR2 (germline): DFQATT, SNEGSKA (reference sequence). This chain's CDR3 is CSARVTGWDYGYTF. For the CDR3, the DNA is TGCAGTGCTAGAGTGACAGGGTGGGACTATGGCTACACCTTC.

This rearrangement joins TRBV25-1 to TRBJ2-1; 15 bases map to TRBD2. Germline assignment: CDR1 MGHDK and CDR2 SYGVNS. V trimming: 1 base; J trimming: 9 bases; junction bases outside the gene matches: 7. The CDR3 spans 17 residues. The CDR3 here is CASSEFPGLAGGGEQFF. The CDR3 nucleotides are TGTGCCAGCAGTGAATTCCCGGGACTAGCGGGAGGAGGTGAGCAGTTCTTC.

This clonotype was detected a few times. The rearrangement uses TRBV5-1 and TRBJ2-1; D might be TRBD1 or TRBD2, each matching 5 bases. CDR3 size: 16 residues. V shed 5 bases and J shed 8 bases, with 23 bases lying between them. Looked up from germline, CDR1 is SGHRS and CDR2 is YFSETQ. The CDR3 region has the DNA TGCGCCAGCAGAATGTCAGGGACGCGCTTTACCGATGAGCAGTTCTTC. Its protein is CASRMSGTRFTDEQFF.

This clonotype has more than one count but fewer than ten. The genes are TRBV7-2 and TRBJ1-2; D may be TRBD1 (5 bases). This CDR3 has 12 residues. CDR1 and CDR2 from the germline V gene are SGHTA and FQGNSA. Here the CDR3 reads CGGSDSYYGYTF. The CDR3 coding sequence is TGTGGGGGCAGTGACAGCTACTATGGCTACACCTTC.

This sequence joins TRBV6-1 and TRBJ2-3, with 8 bases that match TRBD2. Losses at the gene ends were 4 bases for V and 13 bases for J; bases not matched to a gene: 13. The germline CDR1 and CDR2 sequences are MNHNS and SASEGT. The CDR3 runs to 14 residues. The CDR3 DNA reads as TGTGCCAGCAGTGCTGGCGGGGGGCCCAAATCGGAGTATTTT. Amino acid sequence: CASSAGGGPKSEYF.

This clonotype was counted at least ten times. V usage is TRBV5-1 and J usage is TRBJ2-1; TRBD2 aligns across 8 bases. The germline V gene has CDR1 SGHRS and CDR2 YFSETQ. This CDR3 contains 16 residues. The ends lost 2 bases at V and 7 bases at J; junction bases unmatched: 11. Here the CDR3 reads CASSFLTGLGNNEQFF. CDR3 DNA: TGCGCCAGCAGCTTTTTGACGGGACTAGGTAATAATGAGCAGTTCTTC.

The CDR3 bases are TGCGCCAGCAGCCCAACTAGCGGGAGAGGCTCTGAGCAGTACTTC. It yields the protein CASSPTSGRGSEQYF. The chain uses TRBV5-1 and TRBJ2-7, with 11 bases identical to TRBD2. J was trimmed by 7 bases and V by 4 bases; bases with no gene match: 10. Per the germline V gene, CDR1 is SGHRS and CDR2 is YFSETQ. The CDR3 is made up of 15 amino acids. Full variable domain (outside the CDR3, taken from reference TRBV5-1 and TRBJ2-7): KAGVTQTPRYLIKTRGQQVTLSCSPISGHRSVSWYQQTPGQGLQFLFEYFSETQRNKGNFPGRFSGRQFSNSRSEMNVSTLELGDSALYLCASSPTSGRGSEQYFGPGTRLTVT.

This clonotype occurred a few times. The chain recombines TRBV20-1 with TRBJ2-7; D is ambiguous. Germline CDR1 reads DFQATT; CDR2 reads SNEGSKA (reference sequence). V was cut by 8 bases and J by 0 bases, with 11 bases left in between. The CDR3 runs to 12 residues. CDR3 DNA sequence: TGCAGTCTTAACTGGAGCTCCTACGAGCAGTACTTC. Translation gives CSLNWSSYEQYF.

The rearrangement joins TRBV20-1 to TRBJ1-5, with D perhaps TRBD1 (5 bases). CDR1 is DFQATT and CDR2 is SNEGSKA in the germline V gene (reference sequence). CDR3 length: 16 residues. The V and J ends lost 3 bases and 1 base respectively, with 16 bases between them. The CDR3 region has the DNA TGCAGTGCTAGTCGGGACCGTCGTCAGAGCAATCAGCCCCAGCATTTT. Translating it yields CSASRDRRQSNQPQHF.

The chain combines TRBV20-1 with TRBJ2-1; perhaps TRBD1 as D (6 bases). Germline V gives CDR1 DFQATT, CDR2 SNEGSKA (reference sequence). Trimming cost V 0 bases and J 7 bases, with 13 bases left between them. The CDR3 is 14 amino acids. As DNA, the CDR3 is TGCAGTGCTAGAGATTTTACAGGGAGTAATGAGCAGTTCTTC. Its protein product is CSARDFTGSNEQFF.

A remark on this clonotype: The junction departs from germline at one end; a sequencing error may be responsible. The chain employs TRBV4-2 and TRBJ2-1; the match to TRBD2 covers 8 bases. This CDR3 comprises 19 residues. Germline assignment: CDR1 LGHNA and CDR2 YNFKEQ. CDR3 loop: CASSQDQVLAGGIYNEQLF. The CDR3 nucleotides read TGTGCCAGCAGCCAAGATCAGGTCTTGGCGGGGGGTATCTACAATGAGCAGCTCTTC.

This rearrangement joins TRBV28 to TRBJ2-7, with D maybe TRBD2 (7 bases). Germline values: CDR1 MDHEN, CDR2 SYDVKM. V was clipped by 7 bases and J by 3 bases, with 25 bases between them. The CDR3 consists of 17 residues. The CDR3 sequence: CASTRGRDLAGHYEQYF. The CDR3, as DNA: TGTGCCAGCACGCGGGGGCGCGACCTAGCCGGGCACTACGAGCAGTACTTC.

This clonotype came up a few times. The CDR3 sequence is CASSAWLGEKLFF. CDR3 nucleotide sequence: TGTGCCAGCAGTGCCTGGCTTGGGGAAAAACTGTTTTTT. This chain joins TRBV27 and TRBJ1-4; D not resolved. Germline-derived CDR1 and CDR2 are MNHEY and SMNVEV (reference sequence). The ends were cut back, 5 bases at V and 8 bases at J, with 12 bases in the middle. This CDR3 region has 13 residues. The entire variable domain, with the rest obtained from reference TRBV27 and TRBJ1-4, is as follows: EAQVTQNPRYLITVTGKKLTVTCSQNMNHEYMSWYRQDPGLGLRQIYYSMNVEVTDKGDVPEGYKVSRKEKRNFPLILESPSPNQTSLYFCASSAWLGEKLFFGSGTQLSVL.

CDR3 in DNA: TGTGCCAGCATACTAGCGGGAGAGGAGCAGTTCTTC. Encoded protein: CASILAGEEQFF. V and J are TRBV2 and TRBJ2-1, with TRBD2 matching over 11 bases. Trimming at V came to 7 bases and at J to 10 bases, leaving 3 bases not matched to a gene. CDR3 length equals 12 residues. Germline CDR1 SNHLY, CDR2 FYNNEI.

There are a few counts of this clonotype. The rearrangement joins TRBV5-1 to TRBJ1-1; TRBD1 matches 10 bases. J lost 3 bases, V lost 2 bases, and 4 bases had no gene match. The germline gives CDR1 SGHRS, CDR2 YFSETQ. This CDR3 has 15 residues. The CDR3 loop reads CASSFRQGAYTEAFF. The CDR3 DNA sequence: TGCGCCAGCAGCTTTAGACAGGGGGCGTACACTGAAGCTTTCTTT.

This clonotype was detected a few times. The chain employs TRBV10-2 and TRBJ1-2; D perhaps matches TRBD1 (6 bases). The length of the CDR3 is 14 residues. V was shortened by 3 bases and J by 4 bases, with 12 bases between the two germline ends. CDR1 and CDR2 (germline): WSHSY, SAAADI. CDR3 DNA sequence: TGCGCCAGCAGTGATAGGAGGGGGGGCTATGGCTACACCTTC. This gives the protein CASSDRRGGYGYTF.